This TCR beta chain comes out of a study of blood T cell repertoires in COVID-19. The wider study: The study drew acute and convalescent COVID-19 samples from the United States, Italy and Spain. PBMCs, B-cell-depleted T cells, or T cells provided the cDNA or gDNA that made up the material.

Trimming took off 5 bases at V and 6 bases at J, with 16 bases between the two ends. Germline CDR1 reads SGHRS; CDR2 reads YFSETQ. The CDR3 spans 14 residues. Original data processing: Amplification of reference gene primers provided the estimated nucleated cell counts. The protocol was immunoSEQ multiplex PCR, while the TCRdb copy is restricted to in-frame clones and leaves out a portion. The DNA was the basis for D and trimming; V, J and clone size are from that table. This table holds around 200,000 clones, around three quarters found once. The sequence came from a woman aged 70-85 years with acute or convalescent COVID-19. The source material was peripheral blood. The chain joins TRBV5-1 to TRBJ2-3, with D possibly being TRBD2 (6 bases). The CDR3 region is CASRLAGSPDTQYF. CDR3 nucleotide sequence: TGCGCCAGCAGACTGGCGGGATCCCCCGATACGCAGTATTTT.